Presented here are 32 T cell receptor beta chains from one specimen sequenced in a study of T cell clones after liver transplantation. Clones were read by immunoSEQ multiplex PCR, and TCRdb kept only the in-frame ones, dropping some. The repertoire consists of more than 100,000 clones, with about 80% occurring once and the leading ten covering around 2.9%. Sample: CD4+ T cells from blood, taken approximately 43 months after liver transplant. These receptors all come from a human patient who received a liver transplant. Some T cells may be graft donor cells.

The V and J genes are TRBV5-1 and TRBJ1-3; D is uncertain. Per the germline V gene, CDR1 is SGHRS and CDR2 is YFSETQ. This CDR3 region has 16 residues. The ends were cut back, 0 bases at V and 4 bases at J, with 14 bases in the middle. The CDR3 sequence: CASSLGGPSGGNTIYF. CDR3 nucleotides: TGCGCCAGCAGCTTGGGAGGTCCATCCGGCGGAAACACCATATATTTT.

This rearrangement joins TRBV11-3 to TRBJ1-1; weak D call: TRBD1 (6 bases). The CDR3 is made up of 16 amino acids. The V and J ends lost 5 bases and 3 bases respectively, with 19 bases between them. Germline CDR1 reads SGHNT; CDR2 reads YENEEA. The CDR3 nucleotides read TGTGCCAGCAGCCCTGGGGGCGGGGTAGGGGACACTGAAGCTTTCTTT. As protein: CASSPGGGVGDTEAFF.

J is TRBJ1-3 and V is TRBV28; a weak D match, TRBD1 (5 bases). CDR3 length equals 16 residues. The ends were cut back, 4 bases at V and 0 bases at J, with 13 bases in the middle. The germline gives CDR1 MDHEN, CDR2 SYDVKM. CDR3: CASSSPGPSSGNTIYF. The DNA of the CDR3 is TGTGCCAGCAGTTCCCCGGGACCGAGCTCTGGAAACACCATATATTTT.

This rearrangement joins TRBV5-1 to TRBJ1-4, with D perhaps TRBD1 (6 bases). The V gene lost 3 bases and the J gene lost 5 bases, with 11 bases spanning the gap. The CDR3 runs to 14 residues. The germline gives CDR1 SGHRS, CDR2 YFSETQ. The CDR3 DNA is TGCGCCAGCAGCTGGGGGGCCTCCAATGAAAAACTGTTTTTT. Translated: CASSWGASNEKLFF.

The chain recombines TRBV10-1 with TRBJ2-5; a possible D gene is TRBD1 (5 bases). V lost 8 bases and J 4 bases, leaving 11 bases between the germline ends. Germline V gene data show CDR1 as WNHNN and CDR2 as SYGVQD (reference sequence). The CDR3 consists of 12 residues. The chain's CDR3 is CASSTARETQYF. The DNA of the CDR3 is TGCGCCAGCTCGACAGCGAGAGAGACCCAGTACTTC.

V is TRBV4-1 and J is TRBJ1-1, with 9 positions matching TRBD1. The CDR3 loop spans 18 amino acids. The J segment lost 5 bases and the V segment lost 0 bases, leaving 13 bases of the junction unmatched. Germline CDR1 and CDR2: MGHRA and YSYEKL. DNA for the CDR3: TGCGCCAGCAGCCAAGATCATTGGGACAGGGTCCGCCAGACTGAAGCTTTCTTT. Protein: CASSQDHWDRVRQTEAFF.

This chain joins TRBV5-4 and TRBJ2-7, with D unresolved. The CDR3 length is 13 residues. Per the germline V gene, CDR1 is SGHNT and CDR2 is YYREEE (reference sequence). Trimming cost V 4 bases and J 5 bases, with 13 bases left between them. CDR3 in amino acids: CASSSPSADEQYF. The CDR3 nucleotides are TGTGCCAGCAGCAGCCCCTCGGCGGACGAGCAGTACTTC.

The chain recombines TRBV5-1 with TRBJ2-7, with D uncertain. Trimming removed 2 bases from V and 0 bases from J, with 6 bases in between. The CDR3 has 13 residues. CDR1 and CDR2 from the germline V gene are SGHRS and YFSETQ. The DNA for the CDR3 is TGCGCCAGCAGCTTACCCAGCTCCTACGAGCAGTACTTC. Translation gives CASSLPSSYEQYF.

This chain links TRBV18 with TRBJ2-3; no firm D call. The CDR3 length is 12 residues. The germline V and J ends were trimmed by 4 bases and 5 bases, with 7 bases remaining between them. Germline V CDR1 and CDR2: KGHSH, LQKENI. The CDR3 is CASSLLLDTQYF. For the CDR3, the DNA is TGTGCCAGCTCACTACTCCTAGATACGCAGTATTTT. Complete variable domain (other parts from reference TRBV18 and TRBJ2-3): NAGVMQNPRHLVRRRGQEARLRCSPMKGHSHVYWYRQLPEEGLKFMVYLQKENIIDESGMPKERFSAEFPKEGPSILRIQQVVRGDSAAYFCASSLLLDTQYFGPGTRLTVL.

J is TRBJ1-1 and V is TRBV7-9; D unresolved. V was clipped by 3 bases and J by 8 bases, with 10 bases between them. Germline values: CDR1 SEHNR, CDR2 FQNEAQ (reference sequence). This CDR3 has 12 residues. The CDR3 spells CASSFNGLEAFF. The CDR3 DNA follows: TGTGCCAGCAGCTTTAACGGCCTGGAAGCTTTCTTT.

This clone has a single count. The chain links TRBV6-6 to TRBJ2-1; D may match TRBD1 or TRBD2 (5 bases each). Germline-derived CDR1 and CDR2 are MNHNY and SVGAGI (reference sequence). The CDR3 has 15 amino acids. Trimming removed 6 bases at V and 0 bases at J, with 12 bases between. The CDR3 is CASSPRDGSYNEQFF. The DNA of the CDR3 is TGTGCCAGCAGCCCCCGGGACGGCTCCTACAATGAGCAGTTCTTC.

This clone turned up a few times. The gene calls are TRBV5-5 and TRBJ2-7; a possible D gene is TRBD2 (6 bases). The CDR3 spans 14 residues. Per germline, CDR1 SGHKS and CDR2 YYEKEE (reference sequence). V was clipped by 4 bases and J by 2 bases, with 13 bases between them. The CDR3 here is CASSPGGGAYEQYF. The DNA of the CDR3 is TGTGCCAGCAGCCCCGGAGGCGGGGCCTACGAGCAGTACTTC.

The chain uses TRBV7-3 and TRBJ1-5; no definite D call. CDR1 SGHTA and CDR2 FQGTGA come from the germline V gene. Trimming stripped 5 bases from V and 4 bases from J, with 15 bases between. CDR3 length: 15 amino acids. CDR3 nucleotides: TGTGCCAGCAGCATGGAACCGGGCCTAAATCAGCCCCAGCATTTT. This translates into CASSMEPGLNQPQHF.

The gene calls are TRBV7-8 and TRBJ2-2; D unclear. Germline-derived CDR1 and CDR2 are SGHVS and FQNEAQ. The CDR3 spans 12 residues. The ends were cut back, 4 bases at V and 4 bases at J, with 4 bases in the middle. The CDR3 DNA reads as TGTGCCAGCAGCTACGGCACCGGGGAGCTGTTTTTT. It encodes CASSYGTGELFF.

This clone was seen only a few times. The chain joins TRBV18 to TRBJ2-1; D possibly uses TRBD1 or TRBD2 (6 bases each). The V end lost 3 bases, the J end lost 5 bases, and 17 bases lay between the germline ends. CDR1 KGHSH and CDR2 LQKENI come from the germline V gene. The CDR3 length is 16 residues. The DNA for the CDR3 is TGTGCCAGCTCACCCCCTCCGGGGGCCCTAAACAATGAGCAGTTCTTC. It specifies CASSPPPGALNNEQFF.

V and J are TRBV7-2 and TRBJ2-1, with D perhaps matching TRBD2 (7 bases). The V end lost 1 base, the J end lost 0 bases, and 10 bases lay between the germline ends. Germline CDR1 is SGHTA and CDR2 is FQGNSA. The CDR3 has 16 residues. The CDR3 region is CASSLVGGGSYNEQFF. CDR3 sequence (DNA): TGTGCCAGCAGCTTAGTAGGGGGGGGCTCCTACAATGAGCAGTTCTTC.

The J gene is TRBJ1-3, the V gene TRBV27, with D tentatively TRBD1 (5 bases). V was pared by 3 bases and J by 10 bases, with 10 bases between. The CDR3 has 12 residues. The germline CDR1 and CDR2 sequences are MNHEY and SMNVEV (reference sequence). CDR3 loop: CASSFREMTIYF. In DNA form, the CDR3 reads TGTGCCAGCAGTTTCAGGGAAATGACCATATATTTT.

This rearrangement joins TRBV7-9 to TRBJ1-4, with a weak D call TRBD1 (6 bases). The CDR3 loop spans 13 amino acids. Trimming cost V 3 bases and J 8 bases, with 10 bases left between them. The V gene's germline CDR1 is SEHNR and CDR2 FQNEAQ (reference sequence). Written as DNA, the CDR3 is TGTGCCAGCAGCTTCACTGACAGGGAAAAACTGTTTTTT. Protein: CASSFTDREKLFF. The full variable domain, rest sourced from reference TRBV7-9 and TRBJ1-4, is DTGVSQNPRHKITKRGQNVTFRCDPISEHNRLYWYRQTLGQGPEFLTYFQNEAQLEKSRLLSDRFSAERPKGSFSTLEIQRTEQGDSAMYLCASSFTDREKLFFGSGTQLSVL.

The gene calls are TRBV6-5 and TRBJ2-2; tentatively, D is TRBD1 (5 bases). The ends were cut back, 6 bases at V and 7 bases at J, with 12 bases in the middle. The CDR3 totals 13 residues. Per germline, CDR1 MNHEY and CDR2 SVGAGI. The CDR3 here is CASRGRAGGELFF. The DNA of the CDR3 is TGTGCCAGCAGGGGGCGCGCAGGCGGGGAGCTGTTTTTT.

This sequence joins TRBV9 and TRBJ1-1; D gene uncertain. The CDR3 has 13 amino acids. In germline, CDR1 is SGDLS, CDR2 YYNGEE. Trimming pared 6 bases from V and 6 bases from J, leaving 15 bases between. The CDR3 is CASTIGPGAEAFF. The CDR3 DNA sequence: TGTGCCAGCACCATCGGGCCCGGAGCTGAAGCTTTCTTT.

This clone showed up just a few times. This rearrangement joins TRBV11-2 to TRBJ1-2, with D maybe TRBD1 (6 bases). The CDR3 runs to 12 residues. Germline V gene sequence: CDR1 SGHAT, CDR2 FQNNGV. Deletions cut 6 bases from V and 8 bases from J, with 13 bases between. The DNA for the CDR3 is TGTGCCAGCAGTCCAGGGGTTTTGGGCTACACCTTC. It is translated as CASSPGVLGYTF.

This clone came up a few times. The chain has TRBV2 and TRBJ1-3; 7 nucleotides line up with TRBD1. CDR1 is SNHLY and CDR2 is FYNNEI in the germline V gene. The junction had 6 bases not matched to a gene; V was cut back by 6 bases and J by 4 bases. The CDR3 sequence is 14 residues long. The CDR3 nucleotides read TGTGCCAGCAGGCGACAGGGAATCGGAAACACCATATATTTT. It encodes CASRRQGIGNTIYF. Based on the CDR3 plus reference TRBV2 and TRBJ1-3, the full variable domain is EPEVTQTPSHQVTQMGQEVILRCVPISNHLYFYWYRQILGQKVEFLVSFYNNEISEKSEIFDDQFSVERPDGSNFTLKIRSTKLEDSAMYFCASRRQGIGNTIYFGEGSWLTVV.

The rearrangement uses TRBV7-6 and TRBJ2-7, with unresolved D. CDR3 size: 13 residues. CDR1 SGHVS and CDR2 FNYEAQ come from the germline V gene. Trimming took 1 base from V and 5 from J, leaving 9 bases between them. DNA for the CDR3: TGTGCCAGCAGCTTAGTATTAGACCACGAGCAGTACTTC. Amino acids: CASSLVLDHEQYF.

The rearrangement uses TRBV27 and TRBJ1-5, with D possibly being TRBD1 (5 bases). The CDR3 contains 15 residues. V was trimmed by 6 bases and J by 6 bases, leaving 18 bases between them. Germline assignment: CDR1 MNHEY and CDR2 SMNVEV (reference sequence). The chain's CDR3 is CASRPAGGLSQPQHF. The CDR3 DNA reads TGTGCCAGCAGACCCGCTGGGGGTTTGAGTCAGCCCCAGCATTTT.

This clone was observed a single time. This chain links TRBV5-1 with TRBJ2-2; no clear D. The CDR3 loop spans 12 amino acids. Looked up from germline, CDR1 is SGHRS and CDR2 is YFSETQ. Trimming removed 5 bases at V and 3 bases at J, with 5 bases between. CDR3 sequence reads: CASRVDTGELFF. The CDR3 bases are TGCGCCAGCAGGGTTGACACCGGGGAGCTGTTTTTT. Looking up the rest from reference TRBV5-1 and TRBJ2-2 gives the full variable domain: KAGVTQTPRYLIKTRGQQVTLSCSPISGHRSVSWYQQTPGQGLQFLFEYFSETQRNKGNFPGRFSGRQFSNSRSEMNVSTLELGDSALYLCASRVDTGELFFGEGSRLTVL.

The rearrangement joins TRBV19 to TRBJ1-4; tentative D call: TRBD1 (6 bases). In germline, CDR1 is LNHDA, CDR2 SQIVND (reference sequence). CDR3 size: 16 residues. V was trimmed by 10 bases and J by 2 bases, leaving 20 bases between them. The CDR3 DNA reads as TGTGCCACTCAAACAGTGCGGGGGGCCACTAATGAAAAACTGTTTTTT. Its protein is CATQTVRGATNEKLFF. The full variable domain, completed using reference TRBV19 and TRBJ1-4, is DGGITQSPKYLFRKEGQNVTLSCEQNLNHDAMYWYRQDPGQGLRLIYYSQIVNDFQKGDIAEGYSVSREKKESFPLTVTSAQKNPTAFYLCATQTVRGATNEKLFFGSGTQLSVL.

This chain links TRBV11-2 with TRBJ2-1, with TRBD1 matching over 10 bases. V was pared by 3 bases and J by 7 bases, with 6 bases of the junction left unmatched. CDR3 size: 15 residues. Germline CDR1 reads SGHAT; CDR2 reads FQNNGV. The CDR3 sequence is CASSLGTGEWNEQFF. In DNA form, the CDR3 reads TGTGCCAGCAGCTTGGGGACAGGGGAGTGGAATGAGCAGTTCTTC.

The chain carries TRBV12-2 and TRBJ2-7; TRBD2 is the table's D call, not checked against the DNA. TRBV12-2 is flagged as a pseudogene. This CDR3 is 15 amino acids long. The CDR3 DNA follows: TGTGCAAGTCGCTTAGCTCGAGGCCGTTTATCCGAGCAGTACTTC. It codes for CASRLARGRLSEQYF.

The chain joins TRBV7-3 to TRBJ2-3; 9 bases are a match to TRBD2. There are 16 residues in the CDR3. Germline V gene lookup returns CDR1 SGHTA and CDR2 FQGTGA. J lost 2 bases, V lost 1 base, and 4 bases had no gene match. The CDR3 bases are TGTGCCAGCAGCTTAATAGGGACTAGCCACACAGATACGCAGTATTTT. Residues: CASSLIGTSHTDTQYF.

The chain recombines TRBV5-5 with TRBJ2-7, with D unclear. Trimming pared 4 bases from V and 3 bases from J, leaving 14 bases between. Germline values: CDR1 SGHKS, CDR2 YYEKEE (reference sequence). The CDR3 is 14 residues long. The DNA of the CDR3 is TGTGCCAGCAGCCCCCGCGAAGAAAACTACGAGCAGTACTTC. Translating gives CASSPREENYEQYF.

Concerning this clone: One end of the junction does not line up with germline, which may come from a read error. The chain carries TRBV7-2 and TRBJ1-2; D gene unclear. The germline V gene encodes CDR1 SGHTA and CDR2 FQGNSA. This CDR3 has 10 amino acids. The CDR3 loop reads CASSLRAADF. As DNA, the CDR3 is TGTGCCAGCAGCTTAAGGGCAGCAGACTTC. The variable domain in full, with the rest retrieved from reference TRBV7-2 and TRBJ1-2, is GAGVSQSPSNKVTEKGKDVELRCDPISGHTALYWYRQSLGQGLEFLIYFQGNSAPDKSGLPSDRFSAERTGGSVSTLTIQRTQQEDSAVYLCASSLRAADFGSGTRLTVV.

The sample holds a few counts of this clone. CDR3 nucleotide sequence: TGTGCCACCAGCAGAGACCAACCCTCTGTGACAGATACGCAGTATTTT. The encoded protein is CATSRDQPSVTDTQYF. The chain is built from TRBV15 and TRBJ2-3; unclear D gene. Germline V gene lookup returns CDR1 LNHNV and CDR2 YYDKDF (reference sequence). Trimming cost V 0 bases and J 3 bases, with 13 bases left between them. This CDR3 contains 16 residues. The full variable domain, completed using reference TRBV15 and TRBJ2-3, is DAMVIQNPRYQVTQFGKPVTLSCSQTLNHNVMYWYQQKSSQAPKLLFHYYDKDFNNEADTPDNFQSRRPNTSFCFLDIRSPGLGDTAMYLCATSRDQPSVTDTQYFGPGTRLTVL.